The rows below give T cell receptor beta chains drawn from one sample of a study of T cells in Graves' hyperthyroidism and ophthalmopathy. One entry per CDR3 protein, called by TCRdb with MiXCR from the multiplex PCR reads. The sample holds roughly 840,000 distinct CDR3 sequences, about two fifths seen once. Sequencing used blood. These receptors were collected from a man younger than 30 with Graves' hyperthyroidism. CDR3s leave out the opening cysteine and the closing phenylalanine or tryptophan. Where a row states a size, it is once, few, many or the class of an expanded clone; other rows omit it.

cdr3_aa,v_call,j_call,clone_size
SVAGAGDSPQH,TRBV29-1,TRBJ1-5,.
ASLGGAGYT,TRBV6-5,TRBJ1-2,.
ASSSSTGVTDTQY,TRBV2,TRBJ2-3,.
ASSLVDGAF,TRBV13,TRBJ1-1,.
ASSPQGRINQPQH,TRBV19,TRBJ1-5,many
ASSLDPGGELF,TRBV5-1,TRBJ2-2,many
ASSPGPIGYEQY,TRBV14,TRBJ2-7,.
ASKEGVHSPLH,TRBV7-2,TRBJ1-6,once
AISSMAVDTEAF,TRBV10-3,TRBJ1-1,.
ASSRGFGAGGYT,TRBV19,TRBJ1-2,.
ATSSGYSYEQY,TRBV24-1,TRBJ2-7,.
ASSLKELYNSPLH,TRBV5-1,TRBJ1-6,many
ASSEVQEDEKLF,TRBV12-3/TRBV12-4,TRBJ1-4,few
ASSLGQVGPYGYT,TRBV7-6,TRBJ1-2,many
ASSSFRERLVYEQY,TRBV11-2,TRBJ2-7,few
ASSHGRLLGYT,TRBV3-1,TRBJ1-2,few
SVGTGFWETQY,TRBV29-1,TRBJ2-5,many
ASSPAANTEAF,TRBV9,TRBJ1-1,many
ASSFRDRGGYEQY,TRBV5-1,TRBJ2-7,.
SAQREGISYEQY,TRBV20-1,TRBJ2-7,.